These 19 T cell receptor beta chains were all obtained from the same sample, sequenced in a study of cytomegalovirus exposure and HLA in healthy donors. Researchers ran the PCR with 60 Vbeta and 13 Jbeta primers. Repertoires were generated with immunoSEQ multiplex PCR, while TCRdb's copy carries only in-frame clones and drops some. Of roughly 150,000 clones in the sample, around 80% were seen once. Sequenced sample: PBMCs. All receptors derive from a man aged 18-30 years in good health and CMV-seropositive.

The V gene is TRBV5-8, the J gene TRBJ2-1; no clear D. V gave up 2 bases and J gave up 10 bases, with 10 bases separating them. CDR3 length equals 12 residues. CDR1 SGHTS and CDR2 YDEGEE come from the germline V gene. This CDR3 is CASSLGVGEQFF. CDR3 coding DNA: TGTGCCAGCAGCTTAGGAGTTGGAGAGCAGTTCTTC.

The rearrangement uses TRBV9 and TRBJ1-4; D gene uncertain. CDR1 is SGDLS, CDR2 YYNGEE, per germline. V lost 7 bases, J lost 2 bases, and 6 bases lay in between. CDR3 length equals 12 residues. DNA for the CDR3: TGTGCCAGCGGCAGGACTAATGAAAAACTGTTTTTT. Its protein product is CASGRTNEKLFF.

This rearrangement joins TRBV19 to TRBJ1-5, with D unresolved. The V end lost 3 bases, the J end lost 0 bases, and 15 bases lay between the germline ends. CDR1 and CDR2 from the germline V gene are LNHDA and SQIVND (reference sequence). This CDR3 is 17 amino acids long. CDR3 in DNA: TGTGCCAGTAGTATCTTTGGAGGGTCATATAGCAATCAGCCCCAGCATTTT. Amino acid sequence: CASSIFGGSYSNQPQHF.

The CDR3 nucleotides are TGTGCCAGCACCCCAGTCGAGGGGGAGCGGCCCGAGCAGTACTTC. Encoded protein: CASTPVEGERPEQYF. This rearrangement joins TRBV7-9 to TRBJ2-7; a weak D match, TRBD1 (6 bases). The germline V and J ends were trimmed by 7 bases and 6 bases, with 22 bases remaining between them. The length of the CDR3 is 15 residues. The germline V gene has CDR1 SEHNR and CDR2 FQNEAQ (reference sequence).

V gene TRBV9 combines with J gene TRBJ1-2; tentative D call: TRBD1 (5 bases). The CDR3 covers 14 residues. V shed 0 bases and J shed 4 bases, with 10 bases lying between them. CDR1 and CDR2 from the germline V gene are SGDLS and YYNGEE. Here the CDR3 DNA reads TGTGCCAGCAGCGTAGACGCACAGGTCTATGGCTACACCTTC. It specifies CASSVDAQVYGYTF.

The chain uses TRBV2 and TRBJ1-1; weak D call: TRBD1 (5 bases). V was cut by 8 bases and J by 3 bases, with 13 bases left in between. CDR1 is SNHLY, CDR2 FYNNEI, per germline. CDR3 size: 13 residues. The chain's CDR3 is CASWRGEDTEAFF. CDR3 DNA: TGTGCCAGCTGGAGGGGTGAAGACACTGAAGCTTTCTTT.

The chain uses TRBV19 and TRBJ1-5; TRBD1 aligns across 8 bases. Germline CDR1 is LNHDA and CDR2 is SQIVND (reference sequence). V trimming: 3 bases; J trimming: 8 bases; junction bases outside the gene matches: 6. This CDR3 contains 14 residues. CDR3 sequence: CASSISQGAKPQHF. CDR3 nucleotides: TGTGCCAGTAGTATTTCCCAGGGGGCGAAGCCCCAGCATTTT.

This clone was observed a handful of times. The chain recombines TRBV7-6 with TRBJ2-3; D possibly corresponds to TRBD2 (6 bases). Germline lookup yields CDR1 SGHVS and CDR2 FNYEAQ. The length of the CDR3 is 13 residues. Trimming took off 11 bases at V and 0 bases at J, with 12 bases between the two ends. The CDR3 nucleotides are TGTGCCGTCGGGGGAATGAGCACAGATACGCAGTATTTT. The encoded protein is CAVGGMSTDTQYF.

Written as DNA, the CDR3 is TGCGCCAGCAGCCCCCGAGACCTTCGGGGGGGTAGTAGCTATGGCTACACCTTC. It yields the protein CASSPRDLRGGSSYGYTF. The rearrangement joins TRBV4-1 to TRBJ1-2; TRBD1 is a possible D gene (5 bases). The V and J ends lost 4 bases and 4 bases respectively, with 25 bases between them. Germline CDR1 is MGHRA and CDR2 is YSYEKL. The CDR3 runs to 18 residues.

CDR3 in amino acids: CAWTRGTDTQYF. The CDR3 nucleotides are TGTGCCTGGACCCGCGGCACAGATACGCAGTATTTT. The chain couples TRBV30 to TRBJ2-3; D is unclear. The germline V and J ends were trimmed by 4 bases and 1 base, with 6 bases remaining between them. The CDR3 loop spans 12 amino acids. Germline V gene sequence: CDR1 GTSNPN, CDR2 SVGIG (reference sequence).

This chain connects TRBV9 to TRBJ2-1, with 9 bases lining up with TRBD2. The CDR3 sequence is 14 residues long. CDR1 SGDLS and CDR2 YYNGEE come from the germline V gene. J gave up 4 bases and V 4 bases, and 3 bases lay outside the gene matches. The CDR3 loop reads CASSPLAGYNEQFF. The CDR3 DNA reads as TGTGCCAGCAGCCCGCTAGCGGGGTACAATGAGCAGTTCTTC.

The chain employs TRBV29-1 and TRBJ2-2; D may be TRBD1 (5 bases). From germline, CDR1 is SQVTM and CDR2 ANQGSEA. The CDR3 loop spans 12 amino acids. The V and J ends lost 7 bases and 3 bases respectively, with 9 bases between them. DNA for the CDR3: TGCAGCGGGGGCAGGGACACCGGGGAGCTGTTTTTT. It is translated as CSGGRDTGELFF.

The V call is TRBV18, the J call TRBJ2-7; no definite D call. V was shortened by 2 bases and J by 3 bases, with 11 bases between the two germline ends. CDR3 length: 14 residues. Germline assignment: CDR1 KGHSH and CDR2 LQKENI. This chain's CDR3 is CASSPGFSGYEQYF. CDR3 in DNA: TGTGCCAGCTCACCAGGGTTCTCAGGCTACGAGCAGTACTTC.

The table lists this clone with a few counts. This rearrangement joins TRBV28 to TRBJ2-5, with D uncertain. Per the germline V gene, CDR1 is MDHEN and CDR2 is SYDVKM. CDR3 length equals 14 residues. The V end lost 6 bases, the J end lost 1 base, and 12 bases lay between the germline ends. CDR3 sequence: CASRSPGTQETQYF. The CDR3 coding sequence is TGTGCCAGCAGATCTCCAGGAACCCAAGAGACCCAGTACTTC.

The J gene is TRBJ2-1, the V gene TRBV7-9; 8 bases are shared with TRBD2. The V and J ends lost 5 bases and 9 bases, in that order; junction bases with no gene match: 15. The CDR3 is 16 residues long. Germline-derived CDR1 and CDR2 are SEHNR and FQNEAQ (reference sequence). Here the CDR3 reads CASSNPGGGGPFEQFF. The CDR3 DNA follows: TGTGCCAGCAGCAACCCGGGGGGGGGAGGGCCGTTTGAGCAGTTCTTC. Full variable domain (remainder filled in from reference TRBV7-9 and TRBJ2-1): DTGVSQNPRHKITKRGQNVTFRCDPISEHNRLYWYRQTLGQGPEFLTYFQNEAQLEKSRLLSDRFSAERPKGSFSTLEIQRTEQGDSAMYLCASSNPGGGGPFEQFFGPGTRLTVL.

The V gene is TRBV28, the J gene TRBJ1-1; perhaps TRBD1 as D (6 bases). Germline V gene sequence: CDR1 MDHEN, CDR2 SYDVKM. The CDR3 runs 12 residues. V was trimmed by 3 bases and J by 9 bases, leaving 11 bases between them. The DNA of the CDR3 is TGTGCCAGCAGTTTTGTCGGGACAAAAGCTTTCTTT. The encoded protein is CASSFVGTKAFF.

This chain joins TRBV2 and TRBJ2-7, with D maybe TRBD1 (6 bases). There are 14 residues in the CDR3. Germline-derived CDR1 and CDR2 are SNHLY and FYNNEI. Trimming cost V 6 bases and J 3 bases, with 15 bases left between them. CDR3 sequence reads: CASRHPGTFYEQYF. The CDR3 region has the DNA TGTGCCAGCAGGCATCCCGGGACATTCTACGAGCAGTACTTC.

The V call is TRBV9, the J call TRBJ2-7; 8 bases agree with TRBD2. Unmatched junction bases numbered 8, after V lost 0 bases and J lost 6 bases. The CDR3 has 15 residues. Looked up from germline, CDR1 is SGDLS and CDR2 is YYNGEE. CDR3 sequence: CASSVDPAGVGEQYF. The CDR3 DNA follows: TGTGCCAGCAGCGTAGATCCAGCGGGAGTGGGCGAGCAGTACTTC.

The chain combines TRBV5-1 with TRBJ2-2, with D maybe TRBD2 (6 bases). V was trimmed by 5 bases and J by 5 bases, leaving 7 bases between them. Germline assignment: CDR1 SGHRS and CDR2 YFSETQ. The CDR3 totals 12 residues. The CDR3 nucleotides read TGCGCCAGCAGTGGGAGGACCGGGGAGCTGTTTTTT. As protein: CASSGRTGELFF.